A selection of T cell receptor beta chains follows, all from one sample in a study of T cell responses to AZD1222 COVID-19 vaccine. TCRdb's table, derived via immunoSEQ multiplex PCR, lists solely in-frame clones and lacks some. The table has approximately 160,000 clones, approximately 93% seen once. The source material was peripheral blood, sampled on day 0 of AZD1222 vaccination. These receptors were taken from an adult in good health. Each CDR3 is given with its conserved first and last residue. Each record gives: J gene, V gene, clone size, D gene, CDR3 protein, CDR3 DNA. A D gene is named only where the DNA matches it firmly. The listing skips clone size in some rows; elsewhere it reads once, few, many or a size class.

TRBJ2-3 TRBV6-4 NA NA CASSVSLWADTQYF TGTGCCAGCAGTGTCTCCCTGTGGGCAGATACGCAGTATTTT
TRBJ2-3 TRBV18 NA TRBD2 CASSPVRTSGGAATQYF TGTGCCAGCTCACCGGTCCGGACTAGCGGGGGGGCCGCTACGCAGTATTTT
TRBJ1-5 TRBV21-1 NA NA CASSKKASRQTGLSQPQHF TGTGCCAGCAGCAAAAAAGCGAGCCGACAGACAGGGCTGAGTCAGCCCCAGCATTTT
TRBJ1-6 TRBV30 NA NA CAWGQNLNNSPLHF TGTGCCTGGGGACAGAACCTCAATAATTCACCCCTCCACTTT
TRBJ2-7 TRBV4-1 NA NA CASSQGTEIYEQYF TGCGCCAGCAGCCAAGGGACAGAAATCTACGAGCAGTACTTC
TRBJ2-7 TRBV7-9 NA NA CASSLELSYEQYF TGTGCCAGCAGCTTAGAACTTTCCTACGAGCAGTACTTC
TRBJ1-3 TRBV28 NA NA CASRTTGLFGNTIYF TGTGCCAGCAGAACTACAGGGCTCTTTGGAAACACCATATATTTT
TRBJ1-2 TRBV6-2/TRBV6-3 NA NA CASSYSWVSYGYTF TGTGCCAGCAGTTACAGTTGGGTTTCCTATGGCTACACCTTC
TRBJ2-7 TRBV30 NA NA CAWRSGRSSYEQYF TGTGCCTGGAGGTCGGGGCGATCTTCCTACGAGCAGTACTTC
TRBJ2-1 TRBV20-1 NA TRBD1 CSASTGTAYNEQFF TGCAGTGCTAGTACCGGGACAGCATACAATGAGCAGTTCTTC
TRBJ1-2 TRBV9 NA NA CASSLLPTLNYGYTF TGTGCCAGCAGCCTACTGCCGACACTTAACTATGGCTACACCTTC
TRBJ2-7 TRBV15 few TRBD2 CATSRAGGNYEQYF TGTGCCACCAGCAGAGCGGGAGGGAACTACGAGCAGTACTTC
TRBJ1-5 TRBV2 NA NA CASSPDGSSNQPQHF TGTGCCAGCAGTCCGGACGGATCCAGCAATCAGCCCCAGCATTTT
TRBJ1-5 TRBV27 NA TRBD1 CASSLTGEDPNQPQHF TGTGCCAGCAGTCTAACAGGGGAGGATCCCAATCAGCCCCAGCATTTT
TRBJ2-3 TRBV5-4 NA NA CASSRDTDTQYF TGTGCCAGCAGCCGGGACACAGATACGCAGTATTTT
TRBJ2-2 TRBV10-3 NA TRBD1 CAINPTGTGELFF TGTGCCATCAATCCGACAGGGACCGGGGAGCTGTTTTTT
TRBJ2-2 TRBV7-9 NA TRBD2 CASSLIAGVGELFF TGTGCCAGCAGCTTAATAGCGGGGGTCGGGGAGCTGTTTTTT
TRBJ2-7 TRBV4-1 few NA CASSQEIRPYEQYF TGCGCCAGCAGCCAAGAAATAAGGCCCTACGAGCAGTACTTC
TRBJ1-3 TRBV6-5 NA NA CASRPRVVGNTIYF TGTGCCAGCAGACCAAGGGTAGTGGGAAACACCATATATTTT
TRBJ2-3 TRBV9 NA NA CASSLGVGSTDTQYF TGTGCCAGCAGCCTAGGTGTAGGGAGCACAGATACGCAGTATTTT
TRBJ2-7 TRBV6-5 NA NA CASRTGFYEQYF TGTGCCAGCAGAACAGGGTTCTACGAGCAGTACTTC
TRBJ1-6 TRBV6-5 NA NA CASSYSMTVYNSPLHF TGTGCCAGCAGTTACTCGATGACAGTCTATAATTCACCCCTCCACTTT
TRBJ2-1 TRBV9 NA NA CASSVAGTSSYNEQFF TGTGCCAGCAGCGTAGCAGGGACAAGCTCCTACAATGAGCAGTTCTTC
TRBJ2-3 TRBV3-1/TRBV3-2 NA TRBD2 CASSQGRGGNTDTQYF TGTGCCAGCAGCCAAGGGCGGGGGGGTAACACAGATACGCAGTATTTT
TRBJ2-7 TRBV29-1 NA TRBD2 CSVEAVGSGDLRVGEQYF TGCAGCGTTGAAGCCGTGGGTAGCGGGGACCTTAGGGTTGGCGAGCAGTACTTC
TRBJ2-7 TRBV18 NA NA CASSLAQGSYEQYF TGTGCCAGCTCTCTAGCTCAGGGCTCCTACGAGCAGTACTTC